The present entry profiles one T cell receptor (beta chain) with its context. Its antigen is still unknown. The PCR made use of 60 Vbeta and 13 Jbeta primers. Profiling relied on immunoSEQ multiplex PCR, and the TCRdb table lists in-frame clones only, not all of them. This sample carries fewer than 150,000 clones, over 70% of them seen once, and the ten largest clones take about 2.5%. Per the germline V gene, CDR1 is MGHRA and CDR2 is YSYEKL. Trimming cost V 1 base and J 7 bases; bases outside gene matches: 9. The CDR3 covers 16 residues. The data originate from a study of cytomegalovirus exposure and HLA in healthy donors. Study findings and constraints: A later analysis linked a missense variant in DCLRE1C to the trimming of TCR beta V and J genes. Indistinguishable V segments such as TRBV6-2 and TRBV6-3 were excluded. Presence/absence analyses assumed roughly uniform sequencing depth across donors. Analyzed later, most CMV-associated TCR beta chains appeared HLA-restricted.

The chain has TRBV4-1 and TRBJ2-1, with 8 bases matching TRBD2. This sequence originates from a male donor in good health and CMV-seronegative. Source material: PBMCs. CDR3 protein: CASSQGPSGSGNEQFF. CDR3 DNA sequence: TGCGCCAGCAGCCAAGGGCCCAGCGGGAGTGGGAATGAGCAGTTCTTC.